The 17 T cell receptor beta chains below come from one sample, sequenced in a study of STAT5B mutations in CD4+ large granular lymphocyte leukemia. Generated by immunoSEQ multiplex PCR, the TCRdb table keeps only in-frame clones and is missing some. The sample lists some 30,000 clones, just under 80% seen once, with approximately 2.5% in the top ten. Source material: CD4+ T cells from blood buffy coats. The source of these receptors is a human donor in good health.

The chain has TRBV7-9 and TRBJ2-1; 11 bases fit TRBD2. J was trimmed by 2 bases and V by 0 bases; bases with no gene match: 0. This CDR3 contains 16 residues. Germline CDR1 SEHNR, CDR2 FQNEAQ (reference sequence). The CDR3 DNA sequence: TGTGCCAGCAGCTTAGCTAGCGGGAGGGCCTACAATGAGCAGTTCTTC. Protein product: CASSLASGRAYNEQFF.

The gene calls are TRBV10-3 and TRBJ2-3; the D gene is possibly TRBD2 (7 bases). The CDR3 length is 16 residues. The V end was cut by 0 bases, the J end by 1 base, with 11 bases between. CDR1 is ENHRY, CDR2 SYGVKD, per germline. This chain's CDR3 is CAISESKGGGTDTQYF. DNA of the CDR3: TGTGCCATCAGTGAGTCGAAGGGGGGGGGCACAGATACGCAGTATTTT.

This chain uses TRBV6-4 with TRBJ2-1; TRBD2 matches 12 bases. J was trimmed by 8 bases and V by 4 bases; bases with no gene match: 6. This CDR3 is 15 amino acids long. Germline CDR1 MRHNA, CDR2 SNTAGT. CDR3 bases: TGTGCCAGCAGTGTCGGACTAGCGGGAAGGGATGAGCAGTTCTTC. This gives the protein CASSVGLAGRDEQFF.

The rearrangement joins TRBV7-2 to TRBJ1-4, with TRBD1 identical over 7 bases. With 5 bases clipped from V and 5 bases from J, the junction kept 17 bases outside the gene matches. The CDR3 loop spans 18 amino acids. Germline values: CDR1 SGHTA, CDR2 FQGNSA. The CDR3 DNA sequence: TGTGCCAGCAGCCCCGGGACACCACAGACAGGGACAAATGAAAAACTGTTTTTT. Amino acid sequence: CASSPGTPQTGTNEKLFF.

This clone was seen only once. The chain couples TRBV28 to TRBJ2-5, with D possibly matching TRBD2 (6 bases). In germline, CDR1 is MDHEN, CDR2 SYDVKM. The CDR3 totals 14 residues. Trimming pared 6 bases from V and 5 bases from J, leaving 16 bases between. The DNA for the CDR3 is TGTGCCAGCAGCCCCGGGACTCTCCCGGAGACCCAGTACTTC. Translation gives CASSPGTLPETQYF.

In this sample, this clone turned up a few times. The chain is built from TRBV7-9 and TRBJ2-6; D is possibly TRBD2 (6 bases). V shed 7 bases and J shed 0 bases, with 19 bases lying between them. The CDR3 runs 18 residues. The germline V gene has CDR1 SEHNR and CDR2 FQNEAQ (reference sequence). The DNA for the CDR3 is TGTGCCAGCACCCAGCGGGCGGGTTGGAGCTCTGGGGCCAACGTCCTGACTTTC. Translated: CASTQRAGWSSGANVLTF.

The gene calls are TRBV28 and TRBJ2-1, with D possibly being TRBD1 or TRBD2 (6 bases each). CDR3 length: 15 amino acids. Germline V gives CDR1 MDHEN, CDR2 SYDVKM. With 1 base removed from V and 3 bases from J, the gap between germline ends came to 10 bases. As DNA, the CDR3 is TGTGCCAGCAGTTTATTCGGGGGCAACTACAATGAGCAGTTCTTC. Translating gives CASSLFGGNYNEQFF.

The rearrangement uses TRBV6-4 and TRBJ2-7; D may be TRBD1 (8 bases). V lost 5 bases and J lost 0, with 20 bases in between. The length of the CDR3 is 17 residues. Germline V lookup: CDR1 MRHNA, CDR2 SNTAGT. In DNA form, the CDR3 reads TGTGCCAGCAGTCCACGGGGGGACAGGAGGCGCTCCTACGAGCAGTACTTC. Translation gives CASSPRGDRRRSYEQYF.

The CDR3 DNA is TGTGCCAGCAGAAGACAGGGGGCGGAGGGCTACACCTTC. This sequence encodes CASRRQGAEGYTF. The V gene is TRBV28, the J gene TRBJ1-2, with TRBD1 matching over 10 bases. The germline V gene encodes CDR1 MDHEN and CDR2 SYDVKM. The length of the CDR3 is 13 residues. V lost 6 bases to trimming and J lost 8 bases; unmatched junction nucleotides: 6.

The CDR3 here is CAWSPYRGSGSDTQYF. DNA for the CDR3: TGTGCCTGGAGTCCCTACCGTGGTAGCGGCTCAGATACGCAGTATTTT. The chain links TRBV30 to TRBJ2-3; TRBD2 might be the D (6 bases). V lost 2 bases to trimming and J lost 4 bases, with 19 bases between them. Germline V CDR1 and CDR2: GTSNPN, SVGIG (reference sequence). There are 16 residues in the CDR3.

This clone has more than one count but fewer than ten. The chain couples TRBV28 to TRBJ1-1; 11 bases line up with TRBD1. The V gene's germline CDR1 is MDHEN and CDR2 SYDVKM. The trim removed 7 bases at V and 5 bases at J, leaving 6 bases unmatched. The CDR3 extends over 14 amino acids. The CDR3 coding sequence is TGTGCCAGCATCGGACAGGGGGCGAGGACTGAAGCTTTCTTT. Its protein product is CASIGQGARTEAFF.

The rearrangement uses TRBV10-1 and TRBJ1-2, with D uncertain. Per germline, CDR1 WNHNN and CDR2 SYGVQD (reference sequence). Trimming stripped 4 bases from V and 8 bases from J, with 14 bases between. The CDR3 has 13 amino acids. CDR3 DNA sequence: TGCGCCAGCAGTGCAGCATCGGCTGGAGGCTACACCTTC. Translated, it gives CASSAASAGGYTF.

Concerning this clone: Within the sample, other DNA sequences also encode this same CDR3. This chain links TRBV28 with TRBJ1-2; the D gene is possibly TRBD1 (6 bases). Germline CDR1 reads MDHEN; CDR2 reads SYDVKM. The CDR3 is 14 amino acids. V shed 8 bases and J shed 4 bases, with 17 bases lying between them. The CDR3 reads CASFQGIQAYGYTF. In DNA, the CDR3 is TGTGCCAGCTTCCAGGGGATACAGGCCTATGGCTACACCTTC.

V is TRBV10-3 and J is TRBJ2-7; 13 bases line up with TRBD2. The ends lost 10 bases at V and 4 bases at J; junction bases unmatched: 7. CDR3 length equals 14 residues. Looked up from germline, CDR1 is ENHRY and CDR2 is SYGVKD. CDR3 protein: CATGTSGEGYEQYF. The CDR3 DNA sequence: TGTGCCACCGGGACTAGCGGGGAAGGGTACGAGCAGTACTTC.

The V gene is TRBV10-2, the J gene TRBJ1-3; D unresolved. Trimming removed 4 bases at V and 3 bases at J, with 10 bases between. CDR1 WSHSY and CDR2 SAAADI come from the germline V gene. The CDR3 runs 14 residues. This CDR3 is CASSAGVHGNTIYF. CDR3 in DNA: TGCGCCAGCAGTGCTGGGGTTCATGGAAACACCATATATTTT.

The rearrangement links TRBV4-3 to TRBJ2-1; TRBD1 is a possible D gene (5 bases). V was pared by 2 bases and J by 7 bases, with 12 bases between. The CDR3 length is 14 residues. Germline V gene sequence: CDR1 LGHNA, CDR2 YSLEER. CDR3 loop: CASSQNQGQNEQFF. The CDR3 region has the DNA TGCGCCAGCAGCCAAAACCAGGGCCAGAATGAGCAGTTCTTC.

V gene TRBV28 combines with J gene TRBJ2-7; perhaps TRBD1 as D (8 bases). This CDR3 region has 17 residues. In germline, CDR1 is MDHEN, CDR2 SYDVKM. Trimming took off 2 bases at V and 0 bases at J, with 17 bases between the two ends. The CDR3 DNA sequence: TGTGCCAGCAGTTTAAGGGGAGGGACAGGACTCTCCTACGAGCAGTACTTC. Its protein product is CASSLRGGTGLSYEQYF.